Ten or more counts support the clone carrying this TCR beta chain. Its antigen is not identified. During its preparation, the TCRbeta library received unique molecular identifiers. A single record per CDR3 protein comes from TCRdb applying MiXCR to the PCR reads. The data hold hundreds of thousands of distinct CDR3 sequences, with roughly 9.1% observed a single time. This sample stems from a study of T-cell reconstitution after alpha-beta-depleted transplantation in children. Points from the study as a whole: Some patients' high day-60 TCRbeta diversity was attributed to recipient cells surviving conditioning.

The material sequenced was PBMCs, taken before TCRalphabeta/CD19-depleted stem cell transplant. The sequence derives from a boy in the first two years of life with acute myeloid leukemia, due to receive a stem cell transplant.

CDR3 nucleotide sequence: TGTGCCAGCAGCTTAGACTCCGGGAGGGCTGAAGCTTTCTTT. Amino acid sequence: CASSLDSGRAEAFF. The chain has TRBV7-2 and TRBJ1-1; D not certain. The CDR3 length is 14 residues. Deletions cut 1 base from V and 6 bases from J, with 12 bases between. Per germline, CDR1 SGHTA and CDR2 FQGNSA.